A single sample gave rise to the 20 T cell receptor beta chains below, sequenced in a study of regulatory T cells in long-lasting Graves disease. According to the study, TCR beta libraries were built with iRepertoire HTBI primers and CDR3-region Arm-PCR. Using its own MiXCR run on the multiplex PCR reads, TCRdb lists one record per CDR3 protein. The data contain under 500,000 distinct CDR3 sequences, about 20% of them singletons. Described time point: persistent/refractory GD, antithyroid drugs over 5 years with positive TRAb. There was RNA extracted from PBMCs, and the TCR library was made from it. The sequencing used peripheral blood mononuclear cells (PBMCs), collected when the disease was refractory, from a patient treated with antithyroid drugs. The receptors were gathered from a female donor with Graves disease.

The chain uses TRBV24-1 and TRBJ2-2; D gene uncertain. There are 13 residues in the CDR3. Germline V CDR1 and CDR2: KGHDR, SFDVKD. V shed 4 bases and J shed 11 bases, with 13 bases lying between them. This CDR3 is CATSDELWGELFF. The CDR3 nucleotides read TGTGCCACCAGTGACGAACTATGGGGTGAGCTGTTTTTT.

Concerning this clonotype: This may come from a read error, since a much larger clone is one base off. The V and J genes are TRBV7-8 and TRBJ2-2, with 11 bases aligning to TRBD2. The J segment lost 8 bases and the V segment lost 5 bases, leaving 13 bases of the junction unmatched. This CDR3 comprises 17 residues. Per the germline V gene, CDR1 is SGHVS and CDR2 is FQNEAQ. The CDR3: CASSQRAASGRSGELFF. The CDR3 DNA sequence: TGTGCCAGCAGCCAAAGGGCGGCTAGCGGGAGGTCAGGGGAGCTGTTTTTT. Based on the CDR3 plus reference TRBV7-8 and TRBJ2-2, the full variable domain is GAGVSQSPRYKVAKRGQDVALRCDPISGHVSLFWYQQALGQGPEFLTYFQNEAQLDKSGLPSDRFFAERPEGSVSTLKIQRTQQEDSAVYLCASSQRAASGRSGELFFGEGSRLTVL.

This clonotype was counted ten times or more. CDR3 nucleotides: TGTGCCAGCGTGAAAACAGCGAACACTGAAGCTTTCTTT. It translates to CASVKTANTEAFF. The chain links TRBV6-2 or TRBV6-3 to TRBJ1-1, with D unresolved. Germline CDR1 reads MNHEY; CDR2 reads SVGEGT. This CDR3 has 13 residues. Trimming left V 8 bases short and J 1 base short, with 11 bases between.

Comment on this clonotype: A much larger clone is a single base away; this may be a read error. The genes are TRBV6-5 and TRBJ1-5, with D maybe TRBD1 (6 bases). This CDR3 has 19 residues. Trimming cost V 0 bases and J 9 bases, with 27 bases left between them. Per the germline V gene, CDR1 is MNHEY and CDR2 is SVGAGI. CDR3 DNA: TGTGCCAGCAGTTACTCGAGGCCAGGTCGGGGGCAAGTCGTTCGGCCCCAGCATTTT. This gives the protein CASSYSRPGRGQVVRPQHF.

This clonotype was detected ten times or more. This sequence joins TRBV15 and TRBJ1-6; tentatively, D is TRBD1 (5 bases). V lost 5 bases, J lost 4 bases, and 18 bases lay in between. The CDR3 has 17 residues. Looked up from germline, CDR1 is LNHNV and CDR2 is YYDKDF (reference sequence). DNA of the CDR3: TGTGCCACCAGCGATCGCATGGCCAGGGCTTATAATTCACCCCTCCACTTT. Protein product: CATSDRMARAYNSPLHF.

This clonotype was counted only a few times. The chain is built from TRBV4-3 and TRBJ1-2; perhaps TRBD1 as D (5 bases). CDR3 length: 14 residues. V was shortened by 8 bases and J by 4 bases, with 17 bases between the two germline ends. In germline, CDR1 is LGHNA, CDR2 YSLEER. Written as DNA, the CDR3 is TGCGCCAGCGGGAGCGCGGGGCTCGGCTATGGCTACACCTTC. It translates to CASGSAGLGYGYTF.

This clonotype was detected once. The chain joins TRBV7-9 to TRBJ1-4; TRBD1 matches 8 bases. CDR1 is SEHNR, CDR2 FQNEAQ, per germline (reference sequence). Unmatched junction bases numbered 8, after V lost 8 bases and J lost 6 bases. This CDR3 has 14 amino acids. This CDR3 reads CASVGQGFYEKLFF. CDR3 DNA sequence: TGTGCCAGCGTCGGACAGGGCTTTTATGAAAAACTGTTTTTT.

As regards this clonotype: An end of the junction differs from the germline gene, which may be a read error. This rearrangement joins TRBV12-3 or TRBV12-4 to TRBJ1-1; 8 bases map to TRBD1. The CDR3 spans 15 residues. DNA for the CDR3: TGTACCAGCAGTCTCGACAGGGGACGTGAGACTGAAGCTTTCTTT. Translating gives CTSSLDRGRETEAFF.

Ten or more counts support this clonotype. This chain links TRBV7-2 with TRBJ2-5, with no clear D. The CDR3 is 13 residues long. Germline assignment: CDR1 SGHTA and CDR2 FQGNSA. With 1 base removed from V and 5 bases from J, the gap between germline ends came to 8 bases. In DNA, the CDR3 is TGTGCCAGCAGCTTAGACATTAGGGAGACCCAGTACTTC. Its translation: CASSLDIRETQYF.

This clonotype came up a few times. V gene TRBV10-2 combines with J gene TRBJ1-2, with D hard to call. CDR1 and CDR2 (germline): WSHSY, SAAADI. This CDR3 comprises 12 residues. Trimming took off 4 bases at V and 7 bases at J, with 10 bases between the two ends. This chain's CDR3 is CASSADGVGYTF. CDR3 in DNA: TGCGCCAGCAGTGCAGACGGGGTTGGCTACACCTTC.

This clonotype showed up many times. V gene TRBV2 combines with J gene TRBJ2-7, with TRBD1 identical over 8 bases. The germline CDR1 and CDR2 sequences are SNHLY and FYNNEI. This CDR3 is built from 12 residues. With V trimmed by 7 bases and J by 7 bases, 6 bases remained unmatched. The CDR3, as DNA: TGTGCCAGCATCAAACAGGGGGAGGAGCAGTACTTC. Its translation is CASIKQGEEQYF.

About this clonotype: A much larger clone lies a single base off, so this may be a read error. V gene TRBV29-1 combines with J gene TRBJ2-5; TRBD2 aligns across 14 bases. Germline CDR1 reads SQVTM; CDR2 reads ANQGSEA. The V and J ends lost 4 bases and 4 bases, in that order; junction bases with no gene match: 5. The CDR3 runs 15 residues. CDR3 protein: CSVVGLAGGRETQYF. The DNA for the CDR3 is TGCAGCGTTGTAGGACTAGCGGGAGGTAGAGAGACCCAGTACTTC.

V gene TRBV20-1 combines with J gene TRBJ2-7; 8 bases agree with TRBD2. The V and J ends lost 3 bases and 1 base, in that order; junction bases with no gene match: 11. The CDR3 contains 16 residues. Per germline, CDR1 DFQATT and CDR2 SNEGSKA (reference sequence). CDR3 protein: CSASHSATSGSYEQYF. Written as DNA, the CDR3 is TGCAGTGCTAGTCATAGTGCTACTAGCGGTTCCTACGAGCAGTACTTC.

The chain uses TRBV20-1 and TRBJ2-3, with TRBD2 identical over 7 bases. Per the germline V gene, CDR1 is DFQATT and CDR2 is SNEGSKA (reference sequence). After removal of 6 bases from V and 1 base from J, the junction contained 10 bases not matched to a gene. This CDR3 has 15 residues. The chain's CDR3 is CSAPPAGAGTDTQYF. The CDR3 DNA reads as TGCAGTGCCCCTCCGGCGGGAGCGGGCACAGATACGCAGTATTTT.

This clonotype was seen many times. This chain connects TRBV27 to TRBJ1-5, with TRBD1 identical over 9 bases. This CDR3 region has 15 residues. Germline V gene data show CDR1 as MNHEY and CDR2 as SMNVEV (reference sequence). The V gene end was trimmed by 5 bases and the J gene end by 4 bases; junction bases not matched to a gene: 6. The CDR3 DNA reads TGTGCCAGCAGTCCGGTGGGGACAGGGAATCAGCCCCAGCATTTT. Protein sequence: CASSPVGTGNQPQHF.

This clonotype was observed a handful of times. The V and J genes are TRBV20-1 and TRBJ2-3; 9 bases are shared with TRBD2. V lost 0 bases and J lost 2; bases outside the gene matches: 6. CDR1 and CDR2 (germline): DFQATT, SNEGSKA (reference sequence). The CDR3 covers 16 residues. The CDR3: CSARDNLAGDTDTQYF. For the CDR3, the DNA is TGCAGTGCTAGAGATAATTTAGCGGGGGACACAGATACGCAGTATTTT.

At least ten counts were recorded for this clonotype. The chain links TRBV28 to TRBJ1-5; weak D call: TRBD1 (5 bases). Germline V gene lookup returns CDR1 MDHEN and CDR2 SYDVKM. The CDR3 is 16 residues long. V dropped 3 bases and J dropped 4 bases, with 16 bases sitting between them. The CDR3 sequence is CASSFYLGTENQPQHF. In nucleotides, the CDR3 is TGTGCCAGCAGTTTTTATCTGGGGACGGAGAATCAGCCCCAGCATTTT.

The chain employs TRBV7-9 and TRBJ2-1, with D perhaps TRBD1 (6 bases). The V gene's germline CDR1 is SEHNR and CDR2 FQNEAQ (reference sequence). The CDR3 has 14 amino acids. V lost 1 base and J 5 bases, leaving 9 bases between the germline ends. CDR3 sequence: CASSLDGTNNEQFF. The CDR3, as DNA: TGTGCCAGCAGCTTAGACGGGACAAACAATGAGCAGTTCTTC.

The V and J genes are TRBV3-1 and TRBJ2-7; D is undetermined. Deletions cut 0 bases from V and 2 bases from J, with 11 bases between. CDR1 LGHDT and CDR2 YNNKEL come from the germline V gene (reference sequence). The CDR3 is 15 amino acids. CDR3 bases: TGTGCCAGCAGCCAAGATCATACAGCAACCTACGAGCAGTACTTC. Its translation is CASSQDHTATYEQYF.

This clonotype has just a few counts. V usage is TRBV4-1 and J usage is TRBJ2-5; 9 positions match TRBD1. CDR1 and CDR2 from the germline V gene are MGHRA and YSYEKL. V gave up 3 bases and J gave up 5 bases; unmatched junction bases: 7. This CDR3 has 15 residues. CDR3: CASSQTGGWLETQYF. Written as DNA, the CDR3 is TGCGCCAGCAGCCAGACAGGGGGGTGGCTTGAGACCCAGTACTTC.